This TCR beta chain was captured by sequencing in a study of shared clonotypes between healthy human individuals. Study findings and constraints: Blood alone was sampled, and tissue repertoires likely differ. For naive CD4 cells, roughly 5% of clonotypes were shared across a few donors.

All donors were Caucasian adults living in Nashville, Tennessee. Method: immunoSEQ multiplex PCR; TCRdb's copy keeps in-frame clones and lacks some. The sample lists some 2,100,000 clones, about 94% seen once, with roughly 0.13% in the top ten. On this clone: Antigen: not known.

CDR1 is MGHRA and CDR2 is YSYEKL in the germline V gene. V lost 0 bases and J 6 bases, leaving 6 bases between the germline ends. This CDR3 comprises 14 residues. This TCR was sampled from a man younger than 30 in good health. The source material was naive CD4+ T cells sorted from blood. The subset here: CD45RA+ positively selected. The chain combines TRBV4-1 with TRBJ1-6; no clear D gene. In nucleotides, the CDR3 is TGCGCCAGCAGCCAAGATACAGTTAATTCACCCCTCCACTTT. Residues: CASSQDTVNSPLHF.